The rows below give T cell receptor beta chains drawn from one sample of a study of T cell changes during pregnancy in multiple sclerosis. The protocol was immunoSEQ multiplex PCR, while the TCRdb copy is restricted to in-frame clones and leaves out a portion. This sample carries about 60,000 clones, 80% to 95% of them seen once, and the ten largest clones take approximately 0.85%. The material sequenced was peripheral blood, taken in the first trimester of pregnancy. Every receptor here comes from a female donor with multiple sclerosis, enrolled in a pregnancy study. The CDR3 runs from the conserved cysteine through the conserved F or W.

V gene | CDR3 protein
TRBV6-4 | CASGPGTGGADTQYF
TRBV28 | CASSLGGLETPLHF
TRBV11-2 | CASSLGRGLSTDTQYF
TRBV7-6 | CASSLAPRQVAREQYF
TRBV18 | CASSARLNEKLFF
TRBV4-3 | CASSQAGAGVTGELFF
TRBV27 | CASTASDRVYEQYF
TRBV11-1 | CASSLVGQGPYNEQFF
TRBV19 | CAARQGATEAFF
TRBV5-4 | CASSFRGLPNTEAFF
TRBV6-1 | CASSGGEASGISYEQYF
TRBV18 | CASSLLLAGAHNEQFF
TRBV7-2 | CASSLSGGEETQYF
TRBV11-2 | CASSLLGTANNSPLHF
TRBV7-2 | CASSSAYEQYF
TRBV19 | CASSFLRTGATNSPLHF
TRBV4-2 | CASSASGRDNQPQHF
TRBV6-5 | CASRRDIGQPQHF
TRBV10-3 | CAISGDRVGNQPQHF
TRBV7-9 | CAGGGMSSYNSPLHF
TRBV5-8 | CASSRTREQRKLFF
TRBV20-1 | CSARESGEQFF
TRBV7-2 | CASREDRGQNQPQHF
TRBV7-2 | CASRSNPNQPQHF
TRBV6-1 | CASPRQGPDNEQFF
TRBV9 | CASSTSGGTKRFF
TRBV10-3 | CAISTGLNYGYTF
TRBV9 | CASSVVGIGTKNTIYF
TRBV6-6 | CASLPESGLYTEAFF
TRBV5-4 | CASSPERQARGYTF
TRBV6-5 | CASSLRENNQPQHF
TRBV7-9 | CASSLAGTGVNTEAFF
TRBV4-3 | CASSLLGGGELFF
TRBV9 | CASSVDEKKRGDTDTQYF
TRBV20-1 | CSAQGYGYTF
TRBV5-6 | CASSWTGTYEQYF
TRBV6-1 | CASHDTADGYTF
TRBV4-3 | CASSPGAFNYGYTF
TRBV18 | CASSPGLQETQYF
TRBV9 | CASSVAAQNYGYTF
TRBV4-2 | CASSERDRGIQPQHF
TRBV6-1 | CATGDSYTGELFF
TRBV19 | CASSTPTSGSSYNEQFF
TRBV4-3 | CASSPGTGGYEQYF
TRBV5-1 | CASLGLAGGTGELFF
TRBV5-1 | CASSLLPGTGSGYTF
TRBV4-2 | CASSQPQGTEAFF
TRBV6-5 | CASGYSYGYTF
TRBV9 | CASSVLPGGQPQHF
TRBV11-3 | CASSAGTGDEKLFF
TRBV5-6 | CASSLGVVNTEAFF
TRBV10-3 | CATREPGGGPSGANVLTF
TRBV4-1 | CASRPLAGGYTGELFF
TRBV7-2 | CASSFPTTGARNTEAFF
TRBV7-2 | CASSLVRTGSSYEQYF